This T cell receptor (beta chain) was documented in a study of blood T cells in healthy people across ages. Overall study findings and caveats: A greater number of naive CD4+ cells and higher diversity distinguished long-lived donors from aged donors.

Trimming took 0 bases from V and 0 from J; bases not matched to a gene: 23. This CDR3 has 22 residues. CDR1 and CDR2 from the germline V gene are SQVTM and ANQGSEA. Of note for this clonotype: Its antigen remains unknown.

A second PCR of 7 to 11 cycles used a sample-barcoded 5' primer and a J-beta primer mix. One entry per CDR3 protein, called by TCRdb with MiXCR from the 5' RACE reads. This sample yields around 520,000 distinct CDR3 sequences, of which roughly a quarter are seen a single time; 3% to 4% belongs to the top ten. These data are also associated with another study on T cells of mothers and their children. This second report adds: Sequencing returned over 8 million TCR beta CDR3 reads per mother and some 3 million per child.

Input material: blood. The V call is TRBV29-1, the J call TRBJ2-3, with 8 nucleotides matching TRBD2. The sequence came from a boy between 2 and 10 years old in good health. The CDR3 loop is CSVEDPGAPGLGTRFSTDTQYF. The CDR3 DNA reads TGCAGCGTTGAAGATCCGGGGGCACCGGGACTAGGGACCCGATTTAGCACAGATACGCAGTATTTT.